The 17 T cell receptor beta chains below all came from one sample that was sequenced in a study of radiation and T cells in renal cell carcinoma. The table came from immunoSEQ multiplex PCR; TCRdb's copy has only in-frame clones and leaves some out. This sample has some 120,000 clones, with 81% found just once. As to time point: blood 2 weeks post-SBRT. Treatment specified: 15 Gy SBRT to primary tumor, nephrectomy 4 weeks later. The sample was blood, taken from a patient whose treatment included radiotherapy and nephrectomy. The receptors here all came from a man in his forties or fifties with renal cell carcinoma.

This clone was found once. This chain joins TRBV5-8 and TRBJ2-2; D not certain. Per germline, CDR1 SGHTS and CDR2 YDEGEE. Deletions cut 10 bases from V and 0 bases from J, with 10 bases between. The CDR3 is 13 amino acids. This CDR3 is CAGEYANTGELFF. The CDR3 nucleotides are TGTGCCGGCGAGTACGCGAACACCGGGGAGCTGTTTTTT.

The rearrangement links TRBV5-8 to TRBJ2-7; TRBD1 matches 8 bases. V was clipped by 4 bases and J by 3 bases; unmatched bases: 9. The CDR3 loop spans 15 amino acids. Germline CDR1 and CDR2: SGHTS and YDEGEE. Here the CDR3 reads CASSPGQGANYEQYF. The CDR3 DNA reads TGTGCCAGCAGCCCGGGCCAGGGGGCCAACTACGAGCAGTACTTC.

V and J are TRBV5-1 and TRBJ2-3; D is unclear. Germline values: CDR1 SGHRS, CDR2 YFSETQ. The CDR3 covers 14 residues. V lost 5 bases, J lost 1 base, and 11 bases lay in between. The CDR3 reads CASRPTVGTDTQYF. The CDR3 nucleotides are TGCGCCAGCAGGCCGACCGTGGGCACAGATACGCAGTATTTT.

For this clone: Additional DNA sequences in this sample encode the identical CDR3. The chain employs TRBV10-3 and TRBJ2-3; possibly TRBD2 for D (5 bases). CDR3 length: 14 amino acids. The germline gives CDR1 ENHRY, CDR2 SYGVKD. Trimming shortened V by 0 bases and J by 1 base, and 5 bases separated the two germline ends. CDR3 nucleotides: TGTGCCATCAGTGAGTCTAGCGGCACAGATACGCAGTATTTT. It is translated as CAISESSGTDTQYF.

The chain recombines TRBV29-1 with TRBJ1-4; a possible D gene is TRBD1 (6 bases). Germline-derived CDR1 and CDR2 are SQVTM and ANQGSEA. The CDR3 loop spans 15 amino acids. Between the trimmed V and J ends, which lost 7 bases and 0 bases, there was a span of 15 bases. The DNA for the CDR3 is TGCAGCGCTCGAAGGACAGCCGCAACTAATGAAAAACTGTTTTTT. It yields the protein CSARRTAATNEKLFF.

This chain links TRBV7-2 with TRBJ1-4; D unclear. V dropped 4 bases and J dropped 8 bases, with 17 bases sitting between them. The germline V gene has CDR1 SGHTA and CDR2 FQGNSA. The CDR3 has 15 residues. The CDR3 DNA reads TGTGCCAGCAGCTATCAAGCGGACCTATCCGAAAAACTGTTTTTT. Amino acid sequence: CASSYQADLSEKLFF.

This chain links TRBV19 with TRBJ1-3; D gene ambiguous. The ends were cut back, 3 bases at V and 3 bases at J, with 6 bases in the middle. This CDR3 contains 13 residues. CDR1 and CDR2 (germline): LNHDA, SQIVND (reference sequence). CDR3 nucleotide sequence: TGTGCCAGTAGTATCTTTTTTGGAAACACCATATATTTT. Its translation: CASSIFFGNTIYF.

This clone was seen a handful of times. V is TRBV15 and J is TRBJ1-5; D unresolved. The V gene's germline CDR1 is LNHNV and CDR2 YYDKDF (reference sequence). This CDR3 is 13 amino acids long. V was shortened by 2 bases and J by 4 bases, with 6 bases between the two germline ends. CDR3 sequence (DNA): TGTGCCACCAGCAGACAGGTAAATCAGCCCCAGCATTTT. Translated: CATSRQVNQPQHF. Full variable domain (rest looked up from reference TRBV15 and TRBJ1-5): DAMVIQNPRYQVTQFGKPVTLSCSQTLNHNVMYWYQQKSSQAPKLLFHYYDKDFNNEADTPDNFQSRRPNTSFCFLDIRSPGLGDTAMYLCATSRQVNQPQHFGDGTRLSIL.

V gene TRBV6-5 combines with J gene TRBJ1-2, with D possibly TRBD1 on 6 matching bases. The V gene lost 4 bases and the J gene lost 4 bases, with 13 bases spanning the gap. The CDR3 runs 14 residues. CDR1 is MNHEY, CDR2 SVGAGI, per germline. The CDR3 sequence is CASSSQGTSYGYTF. The DNA for the CDR3 is TGTGCCAGCAGTTCACAGGGCACGAGCTATGGCTACACCTTC.

The J gene is TRBJ2-7, the V gene TRBV27; a possible D gene is TRBD2 (6 bases). Germline CDR1 reads MNHEY; CDR2 reads SMNVEV (reference sequence). The V end was cut by 3 bases, the J end by 0 bases, with 9 bases between. The CDR3 contains 14 residues. The CDR3 here is CASSFAGSSYEQYF. DNA for the CDR3: TGTGCCAGCAGTTTCGCGGGAAGCTCCTACGAGCAGTACTTC.

The V call is TRBV19, the J call TRBJ1-5, with TRBD1 matching over 7 bases. J gave up 6 bases and V 5 bases, and 4 bases lay outside the gene matches. The CDR3 consists of 13 residues. The germline gives CDR1 LNHDA, CDR2 SQIVND (reference sequence). The CDR3: CASSVQGGQPQHF. The CDR3 bases are TGTGCCAGTAGTGTCCAGGGGGGTCAGCCCCAGCATTTT.

J is TRBJ1-2 and V is TRBV5-1; 7 positions match TRBD1. Germline assignment: CDR1 SGHRS and CDR2 YFSETQ. There are 14 residues in the CDR3. The V and J ends lost 4 bases and 5 bases, in that order; junction bases with no gene match: 8. In DNA, the CDR3 is TGCGCCAGCAGCCAGGGGGAACAGGGGTATGGCTACACCTTC. As protein: CASSQGEQGYGYTF.

This clone has a single count. The chain couples TRBV6-5 to TRBJ1-5; D gene unclear. Looked up from germline, CDR1 is MNHEY and CDR2 is SVGAGI. The ends were cut back, 0 bases at V and 3 bases at J, with 9 bases in the middle. The CDR3 is made up of 15 amino acids. The CDR3 region is CASSYSASFNQPQHF. The CDR3 DNA follows: TGTGCCAGCAGTTACTCGGCCAGCTTCAATCAGCCCCAGCATTTT.

The rearrangement uses TRBV6-5 and TRBJ2-7; 9 bases are a match to TRBD1. V shed 7 bases and J 7 bases; nucleotides not matched to a gene: 5. The CDR3 runs 12 residues. The germline V gene encodes CDR1 MNHEY and CDR2 SVGAGI. The CDR3 nucleotides read TGTGCCAGCACCGAGACAGGGGGAGAGCAGTACTTC. It translates to CASTETGGEQYF.

The chain couples TRBV5-1 to TRBJ2-7; a weak D match, TRBD2 (6 bases). Trimming took 4 bases from V and 1 from J, leaving 12 bases between them. The V gene's germline CDR1 is SGHRS and CDR2 YFSETQ. The CDR3 length is 14 residues. The chain's CDR3 is CASSNSGRSYEQYF. Written as DNA, the CDR3 is TGCGCCAGCAGCAATTCAGGGAGGTCCTACGAGCAGTACTTC.

The chain recombines TRBV15 with TRBJ2-1; TRBD2 agrees at 8 bases. With V trimmed by 5 bases and J by 9 bases, 12 bases remained unmatched. The CDR3 extends over 15 amino acids. Germline-derived CDR1 and CDR2 are LNHNV and YYDKDF (reference sequence). The CDR3 sequence: CATSLPGGAGGEQFF. DNA for the CDR3: TGTGCCACCAGCTTGCCCGGGGGGGCCGGGGGTGAGCAGTTCTTC.

This clone was observed a single time. This chain uses TRBV18 with TRBJ2-7; D is perhaps TRBD2 (5 bases). CDR1 KGHSH and CDR2 LQKENI come from the germline V gene. V dropped 3 bases and J dropped 2 bases, with 11 bases sitting between them. The CDR3 is 14 amino acids. The CDR3, as DNA: TGTGCCAGCTCACCCTCCCGGGGAACCTACGAGCAGTACTTC. Encoded protein: CASSPSRGTYEQYF.